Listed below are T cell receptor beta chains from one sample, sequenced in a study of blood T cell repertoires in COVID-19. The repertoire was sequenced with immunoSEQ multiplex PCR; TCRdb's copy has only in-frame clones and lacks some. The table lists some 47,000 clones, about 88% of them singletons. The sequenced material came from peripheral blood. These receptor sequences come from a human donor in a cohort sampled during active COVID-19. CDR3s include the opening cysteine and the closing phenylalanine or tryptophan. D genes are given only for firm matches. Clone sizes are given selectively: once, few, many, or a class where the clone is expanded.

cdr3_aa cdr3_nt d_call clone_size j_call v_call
CASTGTGELFF TGTGCCAGCACAGGGACCGGGGAGCTGTTTTTT NA once TRBJ2-2 TRBV19
CASSFRVPENEQFF TGTGCCAGTTCCTTCAGGGTCCCTGAGAATGAGCAGTTCTTC NA NA TRBJ2-1 TRBV19
CASSMITSAGNQPQHF TGTGCCAGCAGTATGATTACAAGCGCTGGCAATCAGCCCCAGCATTTT NA NA TRBJ1-5 TRBV28
CASRDSDQSYNEQFF TGTGCCAGTAGAGACAGCGACCAATCCTACAATGAGCAGTTCTTC NA NA TRBJ2-1 TRBV19
CASSQDLGAAIHGYTF TGTGCCAGCAGCCAAGATCTAGGGGCCGCCATCCATGGCTACACCTTC NA once TRBJ1-2 TRBV3-1/TRBV3-2
CASSNGNGRGYTF TGTGCCAGCAGTAACGGGAACGGCCGGGGCTACACCTTC NA NA TRBJ1-2 TRBV6-5
CASSLRGAGTDTQYF TGTGCCAGCAGTTTAAGGGGTGCGGGCACAGATACGCAGTATTTT NA NA TRBJ2-3 TRBV28
CASSQYRGAVATNEKLFF TGTGCCAGCAGCCAATATCGCGGGGCCGTTGCAACTAATGAAAAACTGTTTTTT NA NA TRBJ1-4 TRBV14
CSVEPTGGDYGYTF TGCAGCGTTGAACCGACAGGGGGCGACTATGGCTACACCTTC TRBD1 NA TRBJ1-2 TRBV29-1
CASSLGQVADTQYF TGTGCCAGCAGCTTAGGGCAGGTCGCAGATACGCAGTATTTT NA once TRBJ2-3 TRBV7-2
CASRDRGDYGYTF TGTGCCAGCCGTGATCGGGGGGACTATGGCTACACCTTC NA NA TRBJ1-2 TRBV3-1/TRBV3-2
CASSLPGTGENTIYF TGCGCCAGCAGCTTGCCCGGGACAGGGGAAAACACCATATATTTT TRBD1 NA TRBJ1-3 TRBV5-1
CASSPPGQSNTEAFF TGTGCCAGCTCACCACCGGGACAGAGTAACACTGAAGCTTTCTTT TRBD1 NA TRBJ1-1 TRBV18
CASRVEGFEKLFF TGTGCCAGCAGAGTTGAGGGTTTTGAAAAACTGTTTTTT NA NA TRBJ1-4 TRBV2
CASSLTGQGAITEAFF TGTGCCAGCAGCTTAACGGGGCAGGGGGCTATCACTGAAGCTTTCTTT TRBD1 NA TRBJ1-1 TRBV7-3
CASSLVVGSTDTQYF TGTGCCAGCAGCTTGGTCGTCGGTAGCACAGATACGCAGTATTTT NA NA TRBJ2-3 TRBV5-5
CASTPGIGEQYF TGTGCCAGCACTCCCGGGATCGGCGAGCAGTACTTC NA NA TRBJ2-7 TRBV6-5
CASSQVAGVNTGELFF TGCGCCAGCAGCCAAGTTGCGGGGGTCAACACCGGGGAGCTGTTTTTT TRBD2 NA TRBJ2-2 TRBV4-3
CASSPRPGELFF TGTGCCAGCAGCCCTAGACCCGGGGAGCTGTTTTTT NA NA TRBJ2-2 TRBV7-3
CASSLAAFTDTQYF TGTGCCAGCAGTTTAGCGGCCTTCACAGATACGCAGTATTTT NA NA TRBJ2-3 TRBV2
CASSPTGVTSNQPQHF TGTGCCAGTAGCCCGACAGGGGTCACTAGCAATCAGCCCCAGCATTTT TRBD1 NA TRBJ1-5 TRBV19
CASSSSGQGNQPQHF TGCGCCAGCAGCTCATCGGGACAGGGGAATCAGCCCCAGCATTTT TRBD1 NA TRBJ1-5 TRBV4-1
CAMSKEGGTDTQYF TGTGCCATGTCGAAGGAAGGGGGCACAGATACGCAGTATTTT NA NA TRBJ2-3 TRBV10-3
CASSPQEAETQYF TGTGCTAGCAGCCCTCAGGAGGCGGAGACCCAGTACTTC NA few TRBJ2-5 TRBV7-7
CASMNGGGTDTQYF TGTGCCAGCATGAACGGGGGGGGCACAGATACGCAGTATTTT TRBD2 NA TRBJ2-3 TRBV28
CAISRTVSNQPQHF TGTGCCATCTCCAGGACAGTTAGCAATCAGCCCCAGCATTTT NA NA TRBJ1-5 TRBV15
CAISDLRGSGSPLHF TGTGCCATCAGTGACCTCCGGGGGTCAGGCTCACCCCTCCACTTT NA NA TRBJ1-6 TRBV10-3
CASSPGVGQGKWEQFF TGTGCCAGCAGCCCGGGAGTAGGACAGGGGAAGTGGGAGCAGTTCTTC TRBD1 once TRBJ2-1 TRBV6-6
CASSGALTEAFF TGTGCCAGCAGCGGAGCACTCACTGAAGCTTTCTTT NA NA TRBJ1-1 TRBV9
CASSIPGGAETQYF TGTGCCAGCAGCATACCCGGGGGAGCGGAGACCCAGTACTTC NA NA TRBJ2-5 TRBV7-6
CSVGLGVTDTQYF TGCAGCGTTGGACTAGGCGTCACAGATACGCAGTATTTT NA NA TRBJ2-3 TRBV29-1
CASTAGDYGYTF TGTGCCAGTACTGCAGGGGACTATGGCTACACCTTC NA NA TRBJ1-2 TRBV19
CASSQDKSGGSPWLVGELFF TGTGCCAGCAGCCAAGATAAAAGCGGGGGTTCCCCATGGCTCGTCGGGGAGCTGTTTTTT TRBD2 NA TRBJ2-2 TRBV4-2
CASSSPSPDQPQHF TGTGCCAGCAGTTCACCTAGTCCAGATCAGCCCCAGCATTTT NA NA TRBJ1-5 TRBV2
CASRDSLYNEQFF TGTGCCAGCCGGGACAGTCTTTACAATGAGCAGTTCTTC TRBD1 NA TRBJ2-1 TRBV27
CASSRSSGANVLTF TGTGCCAGCAGCCGTAGCTCTGGGGCCAACGTCCTGACTTTC NA NA TRBJ2-6 TRBV3-1/TRBV3-2
CASSIMDTQYF TGTGCCAGTAGTATTATGGATACGCAGTATTTT NA NA TRBJ2-3 TRBV19
CATGGTGITDTQYF TGTGCCACGGGTGGGACAGGGATCACAGATACGCAGTATTTT TRBD1 NA TRBJ2-3 TRBV24-1
CASSLTSASDTQYF TGTGCCAGCAGCTTAACTAGTGCGTCAGATACGCAGTATTTT NA NA TRBJ2-3 TRBV7-3
CASSLGGVHNEQFF TGCGCCAGCAGCTTGGGGGGAGTTCACAATGAGCAGTTCTTC NA NA TRBJ2-1 TRBV5-1